This TCR beta chain originates from a study of cytomegalovirus exposure and HLA in healthy donors. Whole-study results and caveats: Approximately 160 TCR beta chains were listed as cytomegalovirus-associated. Many donors carried some public TCRs, although rarity characterized most TCR sequences. First-cohort TCR clusters were later found to tend to co-occur in the 120 or so validation repertoires.

Comment on this clone: What it binds is unknown. Compared with germline, one end of the junction differs, possibly owing to a read error.

Using immunoSEQ multiplex PCR, the repertoire was profiled, and TCRdb retains in-frame clones only, with some absent. The sample carries over 60,000 clones, around 95% recorded once. The CDR3 spans 14 residues. Germline lookup yields CDR1 SSHAT and CDR2 FNYEAQ (reference sequence). V gene TRBV7-7 combines with J gene TRBJ2-3; 9 bases map to TRBD1. The clonotype was recovered from a man aged 18-30 years in good health and CMV-seronegative. The sample taken for sequencing was PBMCs. CDR3: CASSLDRGADTQYF. The CDR3 nucleotides are TGTGCTAGCAGCTTAGACAGGGGGGCAGATACGCAGTATTTT.